Included here is one T cell receptor (beta chain) sequence, with context. No antigen is known for it. These data come from a study of cytomegalovirus exposure and HLA in healthy donors. General observations from the study: A later examination showed that TCR association rates differed by HLA locus, with DRB1 most and HLA-C fewest. The study designated around 150 TCR beta chains cytomegalovirus-associated.

Both 60 Vbeta primers and 13 Jbeta primers went into the PCR. Profiled with immunoSEQ multiplex PCR; TCRdb holds only in-frame clones, not every one. In all, the sample yields some 150,000 clones. Healthy bone marrow donors made up the donors. J lost 1 base, V lost 5 bases, and 12 bases had no gene match. In germline, CDR1 is SGHAT, CDR2 FQNNGV. The CDR3 totals 17 residues. This TCR derives from a woman aged 18-29 years in good health and CMV-seronegative. The chain is built from TRBV11-2 and TRBJ2-3; TRBD2 matches at 7 bases. The specimen was PBMCs. CDR3 nucleotide sequence: TGTGCCAGCAGCCGAAGGAGGCGGGAGCGGGGCACAGATACGCAGTATTTT. As protein: CASSRRRRERGTDTQYF.